The entry that follows covers one TCR beta chain sequence. Noted treatment: around 19 received Ad26.COV2.S at low or high dose, single or two shots; five or six received placebo; per-sample allocation not given. Sampling was performed 63 days after the first vaccine or placebo injection. The CDR3 is 19 residues long. Germline V lookup: CDR1 SGHVS, CDR2 FQNEAQ. Trimming removed 1 base from V and 3 bases from J; junction bases left unmatched: 14. This sample was taken from a study of Ad26.COV2.S vaccination and SARS-CoV-2 variants. Turning to the study itself: By the intramuscular route, Ad26.COV2.S was given once, or twice 56 days apart.

The table came from immunoSEQ multiplex PCR; TCRdb's copy has only in-frame clones and leaves some out. The table records some 400,000 clones, 89% of them present only once. This sequence originates from a person between 18 and 65 years old who received the Ad26.COV2.S COVID-19 vaccine or a placebo. Sequences were derived from peripheral blood, sampled in a trial of Ad26.COV2.S vaccine versus placebo. The chain is built from TRBV7-8 and TRBJ2-7; 11 nucleotides line up with TRBD2. The CDR3 bases are TGTGCCAGCAGCTTAGGCCCCAAACGGGGGCTAGCGGGGGGCTACGAGCAGTACTTC. Its translation: CASSLGPKRGLAGGYEQYF.